These 8 T cell receptor beta chains share one sample of origin, sequenced in a study of cytomegalovirus exposure and HLA in healthy donors. Primers for the PCR totalled 60 Vbeta and 13 Jbeta. Only in-frame clones appear in the TCRdb table, and some are missing; sequencing was by immunoSEQ multiplex PCR. Counted here are 90,000 to 150,000 clones, 63% occurring once; the ten biggest clones make up about 9.1%. Input material: PBMCs. These receptors all come from a man aged 35 to 55 in good health and CMV-seropositive.

The chain has TRBV5-1 and TRBJ1-4; TRBD1 matches 7 bases. This CDR3 has 15 amino acids. The germline V gene encodes CDR1 SGHRS and CDR2 YFSETQ. The V segment lost 1 base and the J segment 8 bases; nucleotides outside the gene matches: 8. The DNA for the CDR3 is TGCGCCAGCAGCTTGACAGGGGATGTTGTAGAAAAACTGTTTTTT. Amino acids: CASSLTGDVVEKLFF.

This clone was seen more than once but under ten times. The chain combines TRBV6-6 with TRBJ2-2, with TRBD2 as a possible D gene (6 bases). Trimming stripped 6 bases from V and 3 bases from J, with 11 bases between. The CDR3 is 14 amino acids. Germline-derived CDR1 and CDR2 are MNHNY and SVGAGI (reference sequence). The DNA of the CDR3 is TGTGCCAGCAGGGGGGGAAGGGACACCGGGGAGCTGTTTTTT. Translating it yields CASRGGRDTGELFF.

The chain combines TRBV7-3 with TRBJ2-2; 12 bases map to TRBD2. V was pared by 5 bases and J by 6 bases, with 7 bases of the junction left unmatched. The CDR3 sequence is 16 residues long. Germline-derived CDR1 and CDR2 are SGHTA and FQGTGA. The CDR3 region has the DNA TGTGCCAGCAGCCTTCTTGGACTAGCGGGATCCGGGGAGCTGTTTTTT. Protein sequence: CASSLLGLAGSGELFF.

The rearrangement links TRBV4-2 to TRBJ2-5; the match to TRBD2 covers 7 bases. The CDR3 runs 13 residues. Germline trimming cut 5 bases from V and 7 bases from J; bases unmatched to any gene: 7. The germline V gene encodes CDR1 LGHNA and CDR2 YNFKEQ. The CDR3 DNA is TGTGCCAGCAGCGAAGGGACTACGGGGACCCAGTACTTC. This codes for CASSEGTTGTQYF.

Only a few counts were recorded for this clone. V gene TRBV18 combines with J gene TRBJ1-1; 10 positions match TRBD1. Germline V gene sequence: CDR1 KGHSH, CDR2 LQKENI. V lost 6 bases, J lost 0 bases, and 10 bases stayed unmatched. The CDR3 spans 17 residues. The CDR3 spells CASSTTGGGRMNTEAFF. CDR3 nucleotides: TGTGCCAGCTCGACGACAGGGGGCGGTAGGATGAACACTGAAGCTTTCTTT.

V and J are TRBV5-4 and TRBJ2-5; possibly TRBD2 for D (6 bases). Germline assignment: CDR1 SGHNT and CDR2 YYREEE (reference sequence). Trimming cost V 4 bases and J 0 bases, with 10 bases left between them. The CDR3 sequence is 14 residues long. The CDR3 DNA reads TGTGCCAGCAGCCCAGGGACTCACCAAGAGACCCAGTACTTC. Amino acid sequence: CASSPGTHQETQYF.

This clone was recorded once. The rearrangement uses TRBV27 and TRBJ2-3, with 9 bases lining up with TRBD2. Germline values: CDR1 MNHEY, CDR2 SMNVEV (reference sequence). This CDR3 contains 15 residues. After removal of 5 bases from V and 8 bases from J, the junction contained 11 bases not matched to a gene. DNA for the CDR3: TGTGCCAGCAGTCTCCCTCGGGCGGGGGGGCGTACGCAGTATTTT. It yields the protein CASSLPRAGGRTQYF.

The CDR3 DNA reads as TGTGCCAGCAGCGTTCAGGGGGCAGATCAGCCCCAGCATTTT. Protein product: CASSVQGADQPQHF. J is TRBJ1-5 and V is TRBV9; TRBD1 matches 8 bases. This CDR3 contains 14 residues. V lost 2 bases to trimming and J lost 5 bases; unmatched junction nucleotides: 3. The germline V gene encodes CDR1 SGDLS and CDR2 YYNGEE.